The present T cell receptor (beta chain) was sequenced within a study of CD8 T cells in ankylosing spondylitis listed by TCRdb under 2017. With regard to the full study: The study set out to find disease-linked TCR variants by profiling T cell receptor beta repertoires in ankylosing spondylitis patients and healthy donors. In total, the full study cohort was made up of nearly 110 healthy donors and 25 or so ankylosing spondylitis patients. Peripheral blood was sampled, and synovial fluid was additionally collected from ankylosing spondylitis patients.

V drops 9 bases and J drops 9 bases, leaving 21 bases in between. The CDR3, from cysteine to phenylalanine, totals 14 residues. CDR3 DNA is the only sequence kept; it has 42 bases, read in frame from the first base. Study-level results and caveats: Significant enrichment of the disease-linked clones was reported in matched synovial fluid samples from ankylosing spondylitis patients. A TCR beta motif made up of several highly homologous amino acid variants appeared to be characteristic of blood from ankylosing spondylitis patients. Some of the motif variants had been reported before in the synovial fluid and blood of reactive arthritis patients, a finding that suggests common disease-initiation mechanisms. In peripheral blood, the disease-linked clones were found at relatively low frequencies and had a CD8+ phenotype.

Concerning this clonotype itself: There is no known antigen for this receptor. There are no base qualities to consult, and no much larger clone falls within one base.

Data came from an Illumina HiSeq 2500. Quantitative 5'-RACE with molecular barcodes was the method used to prepare the TCR beta libraries. Regarding the original processing steps: A new computational method based on a probabilistic model of VDJ rearrangement was used to identify disease-linked TCR variants. TCRdb redid the processing of the public reads, applying fastp at Q25 and MiXCR, and retained in-frame beta chains. Each entry is one CDR3 protein sequence, shown with its most common DNA and genes. The V and J calls here are based on TCRdb, not the publication. For this sample there are approximately 350,000 distinct CDR3 sequences; 14% to 15% appear just once. The ten largest clones add up to 0.9% to 1.2% of the sample.

Sequenced input: blood, either unsorted or a sorted T cell fraction (not recorded which). The chain couples TRBV12-3 or TRBV12-4 to TRBJ2-1, with TRBD2 as a weak D call on 7 bases. The clonotype originates from a male donor with ankylosing spondylitis or in good health (not recorded which). The DNA sequence follows: TGTGCCAGTACGGGGGGTAGGGGGGGAACTGAGCAGTTCTTC. Translated, this is CASTGGRGGTEQFF.